A single sample gave rise to the 15 T cell receptor beta chains below, sequenced in a study of human CD8 memory T cell subsets. TCR beta libraries were made by UMI-labeled 5' RACE. TCRdb reanalyzed the 5' RACE reads, giving one entry per CDR3 protein sequence and no DNA. The sample yields around 4,200 distinct CDR3 sequences, of which the top ten take up about 28%. The specimen sequenced was CD8+ T cells from PBMCs. These receptor sequences come from a human donor in good health.

This chain uses TRBV6-5 with TRBJ2-2; TCRdb calls TRBD1, which cannot be checked without DNA. Germline CDR1 reads MNHEY; CDR2 reads SVGAGI. CDR3 length: 13 residues. The CDR3 sequence is CASSYVPTGELFF.

This chain connects TRBV20-1 to TRBJ2-6; TCRdb names TRBD2, which stays unverified in the absence of DNA. The CDR3 extends over 14 amino acids. Germline assignment: CDR1 DFQATT and CDR2 SNEGSKA (reference sequence). The CDR3: CSARGSSGANVLTF.

The genes are TRBV10-3 and TRBJ1-6; TCRdb's assignment of TRBD1 cannot be checked, as there is no DNA. There are 15 residues in the CDR3. The germline CDR1 and CDR2 sequences are ENHRY and SYGVKD. CDR3 sequence reads: CAISPGDRANSPLHF.

CDR3 protein: CASSLDGPGEQYF. This chain connects TRBV13 to TRBJ2-7; the D gene TCRdb calls, TRBD2, cannot be checked with no DNA. The CDR3 has 13 amino acids. Looked up from germline, CDR1 is PRHDT and CDR2 is FYEKMQ (reference sequence).

Measured by frequency, this clonotype is large. V and J are TRBV5-5 and TRBJ1-5. Germline V gene data show CDR1 as SGHKS and CDR2 as YYEKEE (reference sequence). The CDR3 has 13 amino acids. CDR3 residues: CASSLGSDQPQHF.

This chain joins TRBV4-3 and TRBJ2-2; the TCRdb D gene call, TRBD1, has no DNA to confirm it. CDR1 is LGHNA, CDR2 YSLEER, per germline. This CDR3 spans 18 amino acids. The CDR3 here is CASSQEGGRKANTGELFF.

The V call is TRBV7-9, the J call TRBJ2-7; TCRdb names TRBD2, which stays unverified in the absence of DNA. The CDR3 spans 16 residues. Per germline, CDR1 SEHNR and CDR2 FQNEAQ (reference sequence). The CDR3 is CASKPSTSGRGQEQYF.

The chain recombines TRBV20-1 with TRBJ2-1. CDR3 length: 12 residues. The germline gives CDR1 DFQATT, CDR2 SNEGSKA (reference sequence). The CDR3 loop reads CSARGLYYEQFF.

The CDR3 region is CASSQVQGKSNYGYTF. The J gene is TRBJ1-2, the V gene TRBV4-1. The CDR3 loop spans 16 amino acids. From germline, CDR1 is MGHRA and CDR2 YSYEKL.

The chain is built from TRBV28 and TRBJ2-3; TCRdb calls TRBD2, which cannot be checked without DNA. CDR1 MDHEN and CDR2 SYDVKM come from the germline V gene. CDR3 length: 15 residues. CDR3 sequence: CASRRLAASTDTQYF.

This clonotype is called medium-sized based on its frequency. The CDR3 loop reads CATSDPAGGRNNEQFF. The chain joins TRBV24-1 to TRBJ2-1; lacking DNA, the TRBD2 call made by TCRdb goes unchecked. The CDR3 sequence is 16 residues long. CDR1 is KGHDR, CDR2 SFDVKD, per germline.

According to its frequency, this clonotype is medium-sized. The J gene is TRBJ1-1, the V gene TRBV20-1; TCRdb's D gene call, TRBD1, goes unchecked for lack of DNA. CDR3 size: 13 residues. From germline, CDR1 is DFQATT and CDR2 SNEGSKA (reference sequence). The CDR3 loop is CSAQGQGETEAFF.

The genes are TRBV12-3 or TRBV12-4 and TRBJ1-5; the TCRdb D gene call, TRBD1, has no DNA to confirm it. This CDR3 is 13 amino acids long. CDR3 sequence reads: CASSSIGGQPQHF.

The rearrangement links TRBV7-9 to TRBJ2-7; TCRdb selects TRBD2, and the lack of DNA leaves this call unchecked. This CDR3 is 14 amino acids long. The germline V gene has CDR1 SEHNR and CDR2 FQNEAQ (reference sequence). This CDR3 reads CASSFRGPFYEQYF. The complete variable domain, with remaining parts taken from reference TRBV7-9 and TRBJ2-7, reads DTGVSQNPRHKITKRGQNVTFRCDPISEHNRLYWYRQTLGQGPEFLTYFQNEAQLEKSRLLSDRFSAERPKGSFSTLEIQRTEQGDSAMYLCASSFRGPFYEQYFGPGTRLTVT.

The chain employs TRBV4-3 and TRBJ2-1. This CDR3 comprises 16 residues. Looked up from germline, CDR1 is LGHNA and CDR2 is YSLEER. The CDR3 loop reads CASSQDVRGSYNEQFF.